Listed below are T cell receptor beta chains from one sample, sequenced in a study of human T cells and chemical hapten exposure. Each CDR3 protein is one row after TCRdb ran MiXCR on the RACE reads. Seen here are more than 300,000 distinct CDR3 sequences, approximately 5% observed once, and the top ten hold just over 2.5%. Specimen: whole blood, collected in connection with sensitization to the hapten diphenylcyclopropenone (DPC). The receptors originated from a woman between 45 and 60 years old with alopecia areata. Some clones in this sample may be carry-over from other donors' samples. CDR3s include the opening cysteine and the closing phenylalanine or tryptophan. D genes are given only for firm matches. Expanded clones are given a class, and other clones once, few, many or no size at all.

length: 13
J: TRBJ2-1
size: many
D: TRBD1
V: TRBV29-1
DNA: TGCAGCGTTGCCGGACAGGGGGGCAATGAGCAGTTCTTC
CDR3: CSVAGQGGNEQFF

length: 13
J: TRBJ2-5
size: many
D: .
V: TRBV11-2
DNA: TGTGCCAGCAGCCGGGACTCGCTAGCGACCCAGTACTTC
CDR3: CASSRDSLATQYF

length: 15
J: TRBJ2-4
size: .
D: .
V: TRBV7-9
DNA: TGTGCCAGCAGCCCCGTAGGGACACCTCCCGGTATTCAGTACTTC
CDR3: CASSPVGTPPGIQYF

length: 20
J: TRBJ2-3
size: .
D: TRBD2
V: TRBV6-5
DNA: TGTGCCAGCAGTTACCGCAGGCGCGGCGGGAGGAGGTTATCCACAGATACGCAGTATTTT
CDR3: CASSYRRRGGRRLSTDTQYF

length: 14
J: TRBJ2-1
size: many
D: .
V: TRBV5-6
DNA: TGTGCCAGCAGCTACGCCGCCCTTGTGGGTGAGCAGTTCTTC
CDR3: CASSYAALVGEQFF

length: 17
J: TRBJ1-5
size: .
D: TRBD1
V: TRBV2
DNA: TGTGCCAGCAGCGCTATACAAACAGGGGTTGCGCGGCAGCCCCAGCATTTT
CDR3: CASSAIQTGVARQPQHF

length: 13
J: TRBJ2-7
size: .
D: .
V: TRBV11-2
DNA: TGTGCCAGCAGCTTGGCCGGACCCTCCGAGCAGTACTTC
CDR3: CASSLAGPSEQYF

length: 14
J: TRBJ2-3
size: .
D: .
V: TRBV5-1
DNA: TGCGCCAGCAGCTTGGGACATGTGGGGGATACGCAGTATTTT
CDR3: CASSLGHVGDTQYF

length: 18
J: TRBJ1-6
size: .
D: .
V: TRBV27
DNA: TGTGCCAGCAGTTTAATAGGCGGAGGGGGGTCGTATAATTCACCCCTCCACTTT
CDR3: CASSLIGGGGSYNSPLHF

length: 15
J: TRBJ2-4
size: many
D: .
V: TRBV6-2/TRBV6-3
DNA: TGTGCCAGCAGTTACTTAGCGTCAGCCAAAAACATTCAGTACTTC
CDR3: CASSYLASAKNIQYF

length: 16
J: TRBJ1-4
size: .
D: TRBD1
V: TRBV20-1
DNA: TGCAGTGCTAGTACGGGACAGGGGACGATTAATGAAAAACTGTTTTTT
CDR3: CSASTGQGTINEKLFF

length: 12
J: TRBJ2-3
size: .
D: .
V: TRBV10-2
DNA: TGCGCCAGCAGAGTCGGCACAGATACGCAGTATTTT
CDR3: CASRVGTDTQYF

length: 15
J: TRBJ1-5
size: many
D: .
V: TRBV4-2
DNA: TGTGCCAGCAGCCAAGCGAATCAGGGAAATCAGCCCCAGCATTTT
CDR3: CASSQANQGNQPQHF